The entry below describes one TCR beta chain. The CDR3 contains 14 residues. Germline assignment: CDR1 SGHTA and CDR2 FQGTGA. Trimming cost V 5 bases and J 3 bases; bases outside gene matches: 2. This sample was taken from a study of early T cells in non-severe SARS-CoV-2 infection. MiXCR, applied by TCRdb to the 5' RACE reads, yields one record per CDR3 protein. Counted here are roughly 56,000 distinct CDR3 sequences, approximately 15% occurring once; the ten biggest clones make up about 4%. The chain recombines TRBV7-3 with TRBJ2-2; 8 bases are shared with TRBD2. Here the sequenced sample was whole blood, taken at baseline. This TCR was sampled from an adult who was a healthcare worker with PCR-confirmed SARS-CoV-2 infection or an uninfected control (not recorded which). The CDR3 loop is CASSGAGDTGELFF. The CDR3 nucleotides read TGTGCCAGCAGCGGAGCGGGAGACACCGGGGAGCTGTTTTTT.